The clone carrying this T cell receptor beta chain was counted a single time. No antigen is known for it. This sample was included in a study of Ad26.COV2.S vaccination and SARS-CoV-2 variants. CDR3 length equals 18 residues. The junction had 6 bases not matched to a gene; V was cut back by 0 bases and J by 0 bases. Germline V lookup: CDR1 SEHNR, CDR2 FQNEAQ (reference sequence). Whole-study findings and limits: Vaccine and placebo groups showed comparable non-spike TCR breadth.

The table came from immunoSEQ multiplex PCR; TCRdb's copy has only in-frame clones and leaves some out. Of more than 85,000 clones listed, roughly 75% were seen once; the top ten hold 17%. The sequenced sample was peripheral blood, obtained after recovery from COVID-19. The V and J genes are TRBV7-9 and TRBJ1-5; TRBD1 agrees at 9 bases. This clonotype originated in a human donor who had recovered from COVID-19. The CDR3 DNA sequence: TGTGCCAGCAGCTTAGCGCTGGGACAGGGATCTAGCAATCAGCCCCAGCATTTT. Translated: CASSLALGQGSSNQPQHF.